This record covers a single T cell receptor (beta chain). What it binds is unknown. The sample originates from a study of cytomegalovirus exposure and HLA in healthy donors. Whole-study findings and limits: What TCR beta sequences reportedly achieved was accurate prediction of HLA-A and HLA-B alleles in most subjects. Confirmation was obtained in vitro that a few CMV-associated chains are specific for CMV antigens. For most TCR beta V segments, an earlier analysis put the productive rate at about 90% or about 30% of the time. The authors considered a cluster of highly shared sequence variants likely to be a sequencing artifact.

The junction had 2 bases not matched to a gene; V was cut back by 4 bases and J by 0 bases. Germline V gives CDR1 SGHNT, CDR2 YYREEE (reference sequence). The CDR3 sequence is 14 residues long. It was with 60 Vbeta and 13 Jbeta primers that the PCR ran. Repertoires were generated with immunoSEQ multiplex PCR, while TCRdb's copy carries only in-frame clones and drops some. The sample lists 100,000 to 150,000 clones, around 70% occurring once. The sequencing sample was made of PBMCs. The TCR comes from a man aged 35-49 years in good health and CMV-seropositive. This chain connects TRBV5-4 to TRBJ2-7; 9 bases are a match to TRBD2. As DNA, the CDR3 is TGTGCCAGCAGCAGGACTAGCGCCTCCTACGAGCAGTACTTC. The encoded protein is CASSRTSASYEQYF.